These 2 T cell receptor beta chains were sequenced from one sample in a study of blood T cells in healthy people across ages. The second PCR ran about 6 to 11 cycles with a sample-barcoded 5' primer and J-beta primers. TCRdb processed the 5' RACE reads anew with MiXCR; each CDR3 protein has one entry. The sample includes around 1.1 million distinct CDR3 sequences, approximately 38% of them seen just once. Sequencing was done on a sample of blood. The receptors originated from a man aged 18-30 years in good health.

The rearrangement links TRBV21-1 to TRBJ2-7; TRBD1 is taken as the D call from the table, unchecked against the DNA. TRBV21-1 is a pseudogene locus. This CDR3 is built from 15 residues. The CDR3 sequence is CAGSTRTYDLLEQYF. Here the CDR3 DNA reads TGTGCCGGCAGCACCCGGACGTACGACCTTCTCGAGCAGTACTTC.

The CDR3 DNA reads as TGTGCCAGCAGCTCACCTTGGGGCTCGAACACTGAAGCTTTCTTT. This codes for CASSSPWGSNTEAFF. The gene calls are TRBV11-2 and TRBJ1-1; D might be TRBD1 (5 bases). V gave up 4 bases and J gave up 1 base, with 13 bases separating them. There are 15 residues in the CDR3. The germline V gene encodes CDR1 SGHAT and CDR2 FQNNGV.